This note documents a single T cell receptor beta chain sequence. This specimen comes from a study of blood T cell repertoires in COVID-19. The method was immunoSEQ multiplex PCR; TCRdb's version includes in-frame clones alone and lacks a portion of them. The table has about 280,000 clones, 70% to 90% seen once. Germline assignment: CDR1 GTSNPN and CDR2 SVGIG (reference sequence). The CDR3 runs to 14 residues. Trimming took 1 base from V and 10 from J, leaving 19 bases between them. The sequencing input was PBMCs or T cells enriched from blood (not recorded which). The sequence was collected from a woman aged 30 to 39 who had recovered from COVID-19. This rearrangement joins TRBV30 to TRBJ1-1; a possible D gene is TRBD1 (6 bases). The CDR3 region is CAWSAGGGGLGAFF. CDR3 in DNA: TGTGCCTGGAGTGCCGGAGGGGGGGGCCTTGGAGCTTTCTTT.